These T cell receptor beta chains were read from a single sample in a study of blood T cell repertoires in COVID-19. Assay: immunoSEQ multiplex PCR; the TCRdb copy retains only in-frame clones and omits some. The table records more than 130,000 clones, roughly 89% of them present only once. The sequenced sample was peripheral blood. All receptors derive from a woman in her 40s with acute or convalescent COVID-19. Both conserved end residues are part of each CDR3. Each record gives: D gene, J gene, V gene, CDR3 length, clone size, CDR3 DNA, CDR3 protein. A D gene is named only where the DNA matches it firmly. Clone size is shown for a subset of rows, as once, few, many or a class of expanded clone.

NA,TRBJ1-2,TRBV3-1/TRBV3-2,15,NA,TGTGCCAGCAGCCAAATTCCGGGGACTAACTATGGCTACACCTTC,CASSQIPGTNYGYTF
NA,TRBJ2-1,TRBV7-3,15,NA,TGTGCCAGCAGCTTAAGGCCTAGTCCGTACAATGAGCAGTTCTTC,CASSLRPSPYNEQFF
NA,TRBJ1-2,TRBV6-5,14,NA,TGTGCCAGCAAGACAGGTCCGCTTATTGGGGGCTACACCTTC,CASKTGPLIGGYTF
NA,TRBJ2-1,TRBV2,15,NA,TGTGCCAGCAGGGTAGCGGAGAGCTCCTACAATGAGCAGTTCTTC,CASRVAESSYNEQFF
NA,TRBJ1-1,TRBV7-9,14,NA,TGTGCCAGCAGCTTATTGTTAGGGAGGACTGAAGCTTTCTTT,CASSLLLGRTEAFF
TRBD1,TRBJ1-2,TRBV9,15,NA,TGTGCCAGCAGCGTAGAACCCACAGGGGTAATAGGCTACACCTTC,CASSVEPTGVIGYTF
NA,TRBJ2-1,TRBV29-1,13,NA,TGCAGCGTTGAAGCACAGGTATACGGTGAGCAGTTCTTC,CSVEAQVYGEQFF
TRBD2,TRBJ2-3,TRBV24-1,16,NA,TGTGCCACCAGTGCTGGGCTAGCGGGGACCACAGATACGCAGTATTTT,CATSAGLAGTTDTQYF
TRBD1,TRBJ1-5,TRBV12-3/TRBV12-4,13,NA,TGTGCCAGCACTCGGACAGGGGGACAGCCCCAGCATTTT,CASTRTGGQPQHF
NA,TRBJ1-5,TRBV19,15,NA,TGTGCCAGTAGTATCACGCGGTATAGCAATCAGCCCCAGCATTTT,CASSITRYSNQPQHF
NA,TRBJ2-5,TRBV5-1,14,NA,TGCGCCAGCAGCTTGGTCGCGGCCCAAGAGACCCAGTACTTC,CASSLVAAQETQYF
TRBD1,TRBJ1-1,TRBV28,17,NA,TGTGCCAGCAGTTTTTCCGGACAGGGGCTAATGAACACTGAAGCTTTCTTT,CASSFSGQGLMNTEAFF
NA,TRBJ1-2,TRBV6-5,13,NA,TGTGCCAGCAAACCCACTATAAACTATGGCTACACCTTC,CASKPTINYGYTF
NA,TRBJ1-2,TRBV11-2,12,NA,TGTGCCAGCAGCCCCCAGGGACTGGGCTACACCTTC,CASSPQGLGYTF
TRBD2,TRBJ2-7,TRBV13,15,NA,TGTGCCAGCAGCGAGGGTCGGACTAGCGGGAGGGGGCAGTACTTC,CASSEGRTSGRGQYF
NA,TRBJ1-4,TRBV7-6,15,few,TGTGCCAGCAGCCCTCGACCGGCCGGGGTTGAAAAACTGTTTTTT,CASSPRPAGVEKLFF
TRBD2,TRBJ2-1,TRBV28,12,NA,TGTGCCAGCAGTTTACAGCGGGGTGAGCAGTTCTTC,CASSLQRGEQFF
NA,TRBJ2-2,TRBV27,19,NA,TGTGCCAGCAGTTCAGACTCCGGGAACTCGTGGGTCCACACCGGGGAGCTGTTTTTT,CASSSDSGNSWVHTGELFF
TRBD1,TRBJ1-5,TRBV19,16,NA,TGTGCCAGTAGTATGGGGACAGCAATTAACAATCAGCCCCAGCATTTT,CASSMGTAINNQPQHF
TRBD2,TRBJ2-3,TRBV6-2/TRBV6-3,17,NA,TGTGCCAGCAGTATAAAAAGACTAGCGGGGGGTTCAGATACGCAGTATTTT,CASSIKRLAGGSDTQYF
NA,TRBJ1-1,TRBV7-9,11,few,TGTGCCAGCAGCTTAAGAGGTGAAGCTTTCTTT,CASSLRGEAFF
NA,TRBJ1-1,TRBV6-5,15,NA,TGTGCCAGCAGTTACTCCCCTGGCCCGAACACTGAAGCTTTCTTT,CASSYSPGPNTEAFF